The 16 T cell receptor beta chains reported below all come from one sample, sequenced in a study of T-cell reconstitution after alpha-beta-depleted transplantation in children. Unique molecular identifiers were used to barcode this TCRbeta library. From the PCR reads, TCRdb called clonotypes with MiXCR, one entry per CDR3 protein. Seen here are a few hundred thousand distinct CDR3 sequences, roughly 17% observed once, and the top ten hold roughly 27%. The specimen comprised PBMCs, mostly from graft donor cells, sampled 360 days after TCRalphabeta/CD19-depleted stem cell transplant. Receptors originate from a boy in the first two years of life who had a stem cell transplant for Wiskott-Aldrich syndrome, so the T cells may come from the graft donor.

The CDR3 DNA is TGTGCCAGCAGTCTAACAGGGGTTTTTAACACCGGGGAGCTGTTTTTT. It specifies CASSLTGVFNTGELFF. V usage is TRBV28 and J usage is TRBJ2-2, with 7 nucleotides matching TRBD1. Germline-derived CDR1 and CDR2 are MDHEN and SYDVKM. V dropped 5 bases and J dropped 2; count of bases not matched to a gene: 8. The CDR3 contains 16 residues.

This clonotype was detected only a few times. The chain is built from TRBV7-8 and TRBJ2-5; the match to TRBD2 covers 7 bases. This CDR3 contains 16 residues. Germline values: CDR1 SGHVS, CDR2 FQNEAQ. V dropped 3 bases and J dropped 1; count of bases not matched to a gene: 8. In DNA form, the CDR3 reads TGTGCCAGCAGCTTCGGATGGGACTACCTCCAAGAGACCCAGTACTTC. Encoded protein: CASSFGWDYLQETQYF.

This clonotype came up many times. This sequence joins TRBV15 and TRBJ2-7, with D tentatively TRBD1 or TRBD2 (5 bases each). The CDR3 spans 16 residues. Trimming took off 0 bases at V and 1 base at J, with 13 bases between the two ends. CDR1 and CDR2 from the germline V gene are LNHNV and YYDKDF (reference sequence). CDR3 amino acids: CATSRDLGRRSYEQYF. The DNA for the CDR3 is TGTGCCACCAGCAGAGATTTGGGACGGCGGTCCTACGAGCAGTACTTC.

This clonotype was seen a few times. The chain recombines TRBV6-1 with TRBJ2-7; 9 bases align to TRBD1. Germline assignment: CDR1 MNHNS and CDR2 SASEGT. V dropped 3 bases and J dropped 4; count of bases not matched to a gene: 16. CDR3 length equals 18 residues. CDR3 protein: CASSDKVSGRDRVYEQYF. DNA for the CDR3: TGTGCCAGCAGTGATAAGGTTTCTGGACGGGACAGGGTTTACGAGCAGTACTTC.

This chain links TRBV12-3 or TRBV12-4 with TRBJ2-5; D possibly corresponds to TRBD2 (6 bases). Trimming removed 6 bases at V and 1 base at J, with 12 bases between. This CDR3 has 14 amino acids. CDR3 sequence reads: CASRGRSGQETQYF. DNA for the CDR3: TGTGCCAGCAGGGGCCGTAGCGGCCAAGAGACCCAGTACTTC.

This chain joins TRBV12-3 or TRBV12-4 and TRBJ1-1; D may be TRBD1 (6 bases). The CDR3 loop spans 15 amino acids. The ends were cut back, 6 bases at V and 3 bases at J, with 17 bases in the middle. CDR3 amino acids: CASSYWGLRHTEAFF. In nucleotides, the CDR3 is TGTGCCAGCAGCTACTGGGGGCTGCGTCACACTGAAGCTTTCTTT.

This clonotype was detected a few times. The V and J genes are TRBV24-1 and TRBJ2-1; 9 positions agree with TRBD2. Germline assignment: CDR1 KGHDR and CDR2 SFDVKD. The trim removed 2 bases at V and 8 bases at J, leaving 15 bases unmatched. This CDR3 contains 18 residues. Here the CDR3 reads CATSDSFRVAGEFDEQFF. CDR3 nucleotides: TGTGCCACCAGTGATTCCTTCCGGGTAGCGGGGGAATTCGATGAGCAGTTCTTC.

In the case of this clonotype: A read error may produce the germline difference seen at one junction end. V gene TRBV6-2 or TRBV6-3 combines with J gene TRBJ1-5; D call uncertain. Germline assignment: CDR1 MNHEY and CDR2 SVGEGT. The CDR3 has 12 residues. CDR3 sequence: CASSRPGTTQRF. The CDR3 bases are TGTGCCAGCAGCCGACCGGGAACAACCCAGCGTTTT.

J is TRBJ2-5 and V is TRBV14, with TRBD1 as a possible D gene (6 bases). The CDR3 has 19 amino acids. Trimming took 0 bases from V and 4 from J, leaving 24 bases between them. CDR1 is SGHDN, CDR2 FVKESK, per germline. The CDR3 region has the DNA TGTGCCAGCAGCCAAGATCCGGCTTTAGGGCGACCCAGGGGAGAGACCCAGTACTTC. Translated, it gives CASSQDPALGRPRGETQYF.

This clonotype was observed at least ten times. The chain employs TRBV10-2 and TRBJ1-1, with D unresolved. Trimming removed 2 bases from V and 0 bases from J, with 7 bases in between. The CDR3 covers 14 residues. In germline, CDR1 is WSHSY, CDR2 SAAADI. CDR3 residues: CASSEGGMNTEAFF. CDR3 bases: TGCGCCAGCAGTGAGGGAGGGATGAACACTGAAGCTTTCTTT.

J is TRBJ2-2 and V is TRBV12-3 or TRBV12-4; TRBD1 is a possible D gene (6 bases). CDR3 size: 15 residues. V lost 3 bases to trimming and J lost 5 bases, with 13 bases between them. CDR3 loop: CASSLMDSRTGELFF. The CDR3 DNA follows: TGTGCCAGCAGTTTGATGGACAGTCGAACCGGGGAGCTGTTTTTT.

The chain has TRBV20-1 and TRBJ2-7; D remains ambiguous. This CDR3 comprises 14 residues. CDR1 and CDR2 from the germline V gene are DFQATT and SNEGSKA (reference sequence). The V gene lost 1 base and the J gene lost 2 bases, with 12 bases spanning the gap. Written as DNA, the CDR3 is TGCAGTGCTAGAGGCTCCCTGGCCCCCTACGAGCAGTACTTC. Amino acids: CSARGSLAPYEQYF.

This sequence joins TRBV6-1 and TRBJ2-3; TRBD1 matches 7 bases. In germline, CDR1 is MNHNS, CDR2 SASEGT. Unmatched junction bases numbered 18, after V lost 7 bases and J lost 2 bases. The CDR3 is 18 amino acids. CDR3 nucleotides: TGTGCCAGCACCCCGGGACAGAAGGTAATGGAGATCACAGATACGCAGTATTTT. It yields the protein CASTPGQKVMEITDTQYF.

This clonotype was picked up a small number of times. V and J are TRBV11-2 and TRBJ1-1, with D unclear. Trimming removed 1 base from V and 6 bases from J, with 9 bases in between. Germline CDR1 SGHAT, CDR2 FQNNGV. CDR3 length: 13 amino acids. The DNA for the CDR3 is TGTGCCAGCAGCTTAGGAGGTCAGGCTGAAGCTTTCTTT. Its translation: CASSLGGQAEAFF.

The rearrangement uses TRBV12-3 or TRBV12-4 and TRBJ1-1, with D tentatively TRBD1 (6 bases). This CDR3 is 14 amino acids long. Deletions cut 0 bases from V and 3 bases from J, with 8 bases between. The CDR3 loop reads CASSLAGGYTEAFF. CDR3 nucleotide sequence: TGTGCCAGCAGTTTAGCGGGGGGCTACACTGAAGCTTTCTTT.

This chain joins TRBV2 and TRBJ2-1; D remains ambiguous. The CDR3 length is 15 residues. Germline CDR1 SNHLY, CDR2 FYNNEI. The V end lost 7 bases, the J end lost 4 bases, and 17 bases lay between the germline ends. CDR3 coding DNA: TGTGCCAGCACCCTGACTTCAATCCAGTACAATGAGCAGTTCTTC. It yields the protein CASTLTSIQYNEQFF.